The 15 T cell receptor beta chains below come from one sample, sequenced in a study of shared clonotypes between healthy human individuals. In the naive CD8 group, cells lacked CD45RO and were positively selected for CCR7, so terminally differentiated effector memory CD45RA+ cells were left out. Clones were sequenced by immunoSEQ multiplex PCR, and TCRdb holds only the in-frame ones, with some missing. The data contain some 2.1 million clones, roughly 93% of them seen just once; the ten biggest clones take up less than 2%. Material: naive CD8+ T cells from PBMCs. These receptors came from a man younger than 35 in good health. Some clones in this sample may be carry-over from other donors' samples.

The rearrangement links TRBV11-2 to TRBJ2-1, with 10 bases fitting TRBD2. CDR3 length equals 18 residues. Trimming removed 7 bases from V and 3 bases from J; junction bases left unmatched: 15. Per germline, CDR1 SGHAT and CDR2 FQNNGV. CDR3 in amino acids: CASNQQGQLAGRYNEQFF. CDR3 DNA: TGTGCCAGCAACCAACAGGGACAACTAGCGGGACGCTACAATGAGCAGTTCTTC.

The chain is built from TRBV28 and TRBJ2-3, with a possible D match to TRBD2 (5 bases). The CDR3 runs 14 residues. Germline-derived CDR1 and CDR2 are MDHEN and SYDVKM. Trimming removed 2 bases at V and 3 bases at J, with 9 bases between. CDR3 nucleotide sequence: TGTGCCAGCAGTTTAAGTAGGACTACAGATACGCAGTATTTT. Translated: CASSLSRTTDTQYF.

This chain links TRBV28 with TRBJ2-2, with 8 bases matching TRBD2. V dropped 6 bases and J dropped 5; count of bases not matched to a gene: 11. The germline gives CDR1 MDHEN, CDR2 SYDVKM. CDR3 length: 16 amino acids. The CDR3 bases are TGTGCCAGCAGCTCAGAGCGGGAGTCTTTGACCGGGGAGCTGTTTTTT. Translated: CASSSERESLTGELFF.

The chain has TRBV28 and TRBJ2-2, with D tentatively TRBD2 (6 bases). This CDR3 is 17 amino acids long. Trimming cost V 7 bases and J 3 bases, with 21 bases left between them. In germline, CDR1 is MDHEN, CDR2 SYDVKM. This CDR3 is CASTTRIWEEDTGELFF. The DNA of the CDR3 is TGTGCCAGCACCACCCGTATCTGGGAGGAGGACACCGGGGAGCTGTTTTTT.

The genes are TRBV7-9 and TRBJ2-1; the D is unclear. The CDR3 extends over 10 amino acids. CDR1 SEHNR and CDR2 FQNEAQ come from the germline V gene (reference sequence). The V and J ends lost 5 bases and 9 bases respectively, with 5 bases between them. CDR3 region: CASSRREQFF. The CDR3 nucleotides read TGTGCCAGCAGCCGGCGTGAGCAGTTCTTC.

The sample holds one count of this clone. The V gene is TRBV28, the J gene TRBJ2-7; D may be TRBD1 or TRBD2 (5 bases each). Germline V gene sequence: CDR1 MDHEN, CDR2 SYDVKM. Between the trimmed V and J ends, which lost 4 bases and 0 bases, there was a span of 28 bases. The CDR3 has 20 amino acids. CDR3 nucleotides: TGTGCCAGCAGTTCTCTGCTGGAGACAGACGACTACCCCCTCTCCTACGAGCAGTACTTC. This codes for CASSSLLETDDYPLSYEQYF.

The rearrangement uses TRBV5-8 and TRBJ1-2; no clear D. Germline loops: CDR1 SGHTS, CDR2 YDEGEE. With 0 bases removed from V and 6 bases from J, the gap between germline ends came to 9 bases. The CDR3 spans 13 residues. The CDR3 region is CASSLARTNGYTF. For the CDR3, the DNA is TGTGCCAGCAGCTTGGCACGGACGAATGGCTACACCTTC.

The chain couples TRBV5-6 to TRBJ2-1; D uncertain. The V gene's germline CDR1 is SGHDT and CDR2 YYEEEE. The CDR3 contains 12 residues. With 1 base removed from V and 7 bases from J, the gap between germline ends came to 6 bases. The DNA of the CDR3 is TGTGCCAGCAGCTTGTCGTGGAATGAGCAGTTCTTC. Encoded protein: CASSLSWNEQFF.

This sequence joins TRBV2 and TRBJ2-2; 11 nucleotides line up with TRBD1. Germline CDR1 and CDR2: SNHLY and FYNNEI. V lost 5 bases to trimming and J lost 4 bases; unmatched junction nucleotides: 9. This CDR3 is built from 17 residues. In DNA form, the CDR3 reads TGTGCCAGCAGTTACCCGGACAGGGGGCTTCGCACCGGGGAGCTGTTTTTT. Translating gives CASSYPDRGLRTGELFF.

The CDR3 DNA reads as TGTGCCAGCAGCCAAGATCTCGGGACACCCTCCTACGAGCAGTACTTC. This codes for CASSQDLGTPSYEQYF. The chain recombines TRBV4-2 with TRBJ2-7; D possibly corresponds to TRBD1 (6 bases). The CDR3 totals 16 residues. Trimming pared 0 bases from V and 0 bases from J, leaving 12 bases between. Germline V gene lookup returns CDR1 LGHNA and CDR2 YNFKEQ.

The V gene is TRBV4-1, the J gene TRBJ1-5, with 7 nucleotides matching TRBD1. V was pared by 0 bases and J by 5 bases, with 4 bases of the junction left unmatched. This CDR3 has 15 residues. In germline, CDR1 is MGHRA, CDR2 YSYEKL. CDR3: CASSQDNRGHQPQHF. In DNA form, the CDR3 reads TGCGCCAGCAGCCAAGATAACAGGGGACATCAGCCCCAGCATTTT.

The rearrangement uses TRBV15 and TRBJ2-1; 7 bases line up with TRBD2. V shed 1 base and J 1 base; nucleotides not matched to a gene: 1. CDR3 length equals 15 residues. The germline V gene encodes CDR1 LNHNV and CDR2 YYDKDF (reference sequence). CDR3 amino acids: CATSRVSGSYNEQFF. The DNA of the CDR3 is TGTGCCACCAGCAGAGTTAGCGGGTCCTACAATGAGCAGTTCTTC. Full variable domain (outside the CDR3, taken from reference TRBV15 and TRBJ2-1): DAMVIQNPRYQVTQFGKPVTLSCSQTLNHNVMYWYQQKSSQAPKLLFHYYDKDFNNEADTPDNFQSRRPNTSFCFLDIRSPGLGDTAMYLCATSRVSGSYNEQFFGPGTRLTVL.

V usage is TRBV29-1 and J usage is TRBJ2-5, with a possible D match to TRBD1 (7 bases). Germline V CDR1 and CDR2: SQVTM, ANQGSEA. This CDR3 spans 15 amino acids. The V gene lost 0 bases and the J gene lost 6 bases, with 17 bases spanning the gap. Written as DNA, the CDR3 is TGCAGCGTTGAAGACGGGGGACAGTACCCCAAGACCCAGTACTTC. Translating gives CSVEDGGQYPKTQYF. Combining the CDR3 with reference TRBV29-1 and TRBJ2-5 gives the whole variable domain SAVISQKPSRDICQRGTSLTIQCQVDSQVTMMFWYRQQPGQSLTLIATANQGSEATYESGFVIDKFPISRPNLTFSTLTVSNMSPEDSSIYLCSVEDGGQYPKTQYFGPGTRLLVL.

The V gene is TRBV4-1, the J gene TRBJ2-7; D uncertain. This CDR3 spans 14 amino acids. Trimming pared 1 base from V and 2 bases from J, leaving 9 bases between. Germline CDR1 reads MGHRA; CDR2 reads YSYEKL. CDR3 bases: TGCGCCAGCAGCCAAGCCTTCCCGGCCTACGAGCAGTACTTC. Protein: CASSQAFPAYEQYF.

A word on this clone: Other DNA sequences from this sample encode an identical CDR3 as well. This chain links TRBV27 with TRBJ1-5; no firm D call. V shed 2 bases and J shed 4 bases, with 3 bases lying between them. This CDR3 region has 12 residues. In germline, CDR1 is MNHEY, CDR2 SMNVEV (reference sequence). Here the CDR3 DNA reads TGTGCCAGCAGTTTACCGAATCAGCCCCAGCATTTT. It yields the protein CASSLPNQPQHF.